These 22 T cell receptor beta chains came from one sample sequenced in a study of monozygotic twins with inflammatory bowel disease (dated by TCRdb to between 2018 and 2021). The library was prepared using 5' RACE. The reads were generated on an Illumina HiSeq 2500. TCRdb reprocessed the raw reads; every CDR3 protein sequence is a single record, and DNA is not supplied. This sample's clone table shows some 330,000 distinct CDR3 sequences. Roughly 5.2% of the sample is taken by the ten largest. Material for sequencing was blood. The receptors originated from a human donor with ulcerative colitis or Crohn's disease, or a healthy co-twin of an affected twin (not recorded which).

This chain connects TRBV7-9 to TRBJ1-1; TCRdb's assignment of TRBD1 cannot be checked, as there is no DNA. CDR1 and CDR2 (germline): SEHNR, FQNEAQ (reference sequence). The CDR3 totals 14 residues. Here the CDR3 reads CASSLMTGGTEAFF.

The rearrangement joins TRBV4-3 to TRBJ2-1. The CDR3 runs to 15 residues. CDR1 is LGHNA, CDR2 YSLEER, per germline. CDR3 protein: CASSQGAVIYNEQFF.

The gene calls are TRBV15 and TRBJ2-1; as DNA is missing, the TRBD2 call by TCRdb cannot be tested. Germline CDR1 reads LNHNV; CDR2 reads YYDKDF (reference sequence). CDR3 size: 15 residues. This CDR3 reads CATSRGGGAVNEQFF.

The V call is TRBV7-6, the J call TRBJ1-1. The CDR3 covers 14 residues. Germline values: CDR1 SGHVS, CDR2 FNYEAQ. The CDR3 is CASSPNDASTEAFF.

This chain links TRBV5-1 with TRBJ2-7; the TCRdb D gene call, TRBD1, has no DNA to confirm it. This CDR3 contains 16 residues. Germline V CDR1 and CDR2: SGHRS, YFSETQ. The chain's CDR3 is CASSLLPGQGAYEQYF.

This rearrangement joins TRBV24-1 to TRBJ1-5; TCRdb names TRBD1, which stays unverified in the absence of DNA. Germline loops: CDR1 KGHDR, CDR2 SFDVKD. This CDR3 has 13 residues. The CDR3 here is CATSSGGEAPQHF.

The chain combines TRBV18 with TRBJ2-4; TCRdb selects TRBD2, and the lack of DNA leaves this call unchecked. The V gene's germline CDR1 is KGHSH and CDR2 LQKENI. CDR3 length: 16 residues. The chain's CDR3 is CASSSAADEAKNIQYF. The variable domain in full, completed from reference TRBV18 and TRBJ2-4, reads NAGVMQNPRHLVRRRGQEARLRCSPMKGHSHVYWYRQLPEEGLKFMVYLQKENIIDESGMPKERFSAEFPKEGPSILRIQQVVRGDSAAYFCASSSAADEAKNIQYFGAGTRLSVL.

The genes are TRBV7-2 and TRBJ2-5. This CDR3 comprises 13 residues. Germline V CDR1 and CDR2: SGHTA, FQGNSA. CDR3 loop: CASSWKDGETQYF.

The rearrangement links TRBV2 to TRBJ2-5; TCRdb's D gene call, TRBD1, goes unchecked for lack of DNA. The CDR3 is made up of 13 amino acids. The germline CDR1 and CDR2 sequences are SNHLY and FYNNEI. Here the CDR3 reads CASNSGETETQYF.

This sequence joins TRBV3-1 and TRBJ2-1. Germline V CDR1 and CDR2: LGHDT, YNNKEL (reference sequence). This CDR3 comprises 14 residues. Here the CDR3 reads CASSQVEAIGRRFF.

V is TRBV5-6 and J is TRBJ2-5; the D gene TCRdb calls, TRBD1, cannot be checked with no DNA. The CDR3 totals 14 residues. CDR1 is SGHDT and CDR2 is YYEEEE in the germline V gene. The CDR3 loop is CASSPRTGGWTQYF.

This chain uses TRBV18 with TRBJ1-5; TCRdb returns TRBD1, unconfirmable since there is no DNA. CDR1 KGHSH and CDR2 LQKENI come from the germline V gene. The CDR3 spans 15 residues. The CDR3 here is CASSLGTGSNQPQHF.

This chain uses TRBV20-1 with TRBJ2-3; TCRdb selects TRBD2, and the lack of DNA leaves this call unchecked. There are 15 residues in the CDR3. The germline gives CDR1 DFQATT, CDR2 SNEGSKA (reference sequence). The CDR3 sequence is CSATAWEGGTDTQYF.

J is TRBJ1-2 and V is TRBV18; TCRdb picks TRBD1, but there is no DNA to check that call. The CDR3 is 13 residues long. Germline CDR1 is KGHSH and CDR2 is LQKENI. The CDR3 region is CASSPWADYGYTF. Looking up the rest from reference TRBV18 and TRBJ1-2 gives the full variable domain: NAGVMQNPRHLVRRRGQEARLRCSPMKGHSHVYWYRQLPEEGLKFMVYLQKENIIDESGMPKERFSAEFPKEGPSILRIQQVVRGDSAAYFCASSPWADYGYTFGSGTRLTVV.

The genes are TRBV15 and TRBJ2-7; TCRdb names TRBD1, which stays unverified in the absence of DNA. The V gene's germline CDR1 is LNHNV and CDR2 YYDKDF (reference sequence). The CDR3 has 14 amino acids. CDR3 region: CATATGTEGYEQYF.

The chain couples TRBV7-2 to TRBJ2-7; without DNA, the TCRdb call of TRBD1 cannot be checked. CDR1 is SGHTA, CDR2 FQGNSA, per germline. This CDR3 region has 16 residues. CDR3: CASSLAPGQGYYEQYF.

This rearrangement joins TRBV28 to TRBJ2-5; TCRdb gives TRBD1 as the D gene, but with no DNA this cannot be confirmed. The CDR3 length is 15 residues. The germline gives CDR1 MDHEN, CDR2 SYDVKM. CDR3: CASSITGPPQETQYF. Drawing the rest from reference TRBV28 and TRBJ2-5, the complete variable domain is DVKVTQSSRYLVKRTGEKVFLECVQDMDHENMFWYRQDPGLGLRLIYFSYDVKMKEKGDIPEGYSVSREKKERFSLILESASTNQTSMYLCASSITGPPQETQYFGPGTRLLVL.

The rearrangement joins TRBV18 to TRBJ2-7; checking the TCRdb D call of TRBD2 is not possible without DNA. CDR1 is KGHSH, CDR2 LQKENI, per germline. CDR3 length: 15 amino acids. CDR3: CASSPPRDLTYEQYF. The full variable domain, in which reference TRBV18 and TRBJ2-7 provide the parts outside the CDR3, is NAGVMQNPRHLVRRRGQEARLRCSPMKGHSHVYWYRQLPEEGLKFMVYLQKENIIDESGMPKERFSAEFPKEGPSILRIQQVVRGDSAAYFCASSPPRDLTYEQYFGPGTRLTVT.

The CDR3: CASRLSGSNEQFF. The rearrangement joins TRBV28 to TRBJ2-1; TCRdb's D gene call, TRBD2, goes unchecked for lack of DNA. The CDR3 sequence is 13 residues long. CDR1 MDHEN and CDR2 SYDVKM come from the germline V gene.

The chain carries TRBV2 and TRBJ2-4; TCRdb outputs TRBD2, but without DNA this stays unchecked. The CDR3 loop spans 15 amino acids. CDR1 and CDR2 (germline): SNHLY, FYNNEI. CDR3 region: CASSVLAGGRYIQYF.

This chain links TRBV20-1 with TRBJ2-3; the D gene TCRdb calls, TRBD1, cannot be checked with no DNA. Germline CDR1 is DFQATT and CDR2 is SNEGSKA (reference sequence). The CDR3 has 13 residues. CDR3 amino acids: CSGDEGESDTQYF.

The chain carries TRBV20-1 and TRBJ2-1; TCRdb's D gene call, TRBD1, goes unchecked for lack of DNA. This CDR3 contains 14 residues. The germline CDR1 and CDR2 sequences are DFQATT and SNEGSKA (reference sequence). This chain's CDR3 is CSASFPQKYNEQFF.